The sequence of this T cell receptor beta chain was determined in a study of identical twins. V trimming: 0 bases; J trimming: 5 bases; junction bases outside the gene matches: 8. CDR1 and CDR2 (germline): SNHLY, FYNNEI. The CDR3 has 16 amino acids. TCRdb called the 5' RACE reads again in MiXCR, with one record for every CDR3 protein. Seen here are 400,000 to 600,000 distinct CDR3 sequences, around 20% observed once, and the top ten hold about 0.48%. In addition, the sample was reused for a study of yellow fever vaccine responses in identical twins.

Sequenced input: CD4+ T cells sorted from blood. J is TRBJ2-5 and V is TRBV2, with TRBD1 identical over 8 bases. This TCR was recovered from a woman between 18 and 29 years old in good health. The CDR3 nucleotides read TGTGCCAGCAGTGAAGCGGACAGGGCCGGAGGGGAGACCCAGTACTTC. Residues: CASSEADRAGGETQYF.